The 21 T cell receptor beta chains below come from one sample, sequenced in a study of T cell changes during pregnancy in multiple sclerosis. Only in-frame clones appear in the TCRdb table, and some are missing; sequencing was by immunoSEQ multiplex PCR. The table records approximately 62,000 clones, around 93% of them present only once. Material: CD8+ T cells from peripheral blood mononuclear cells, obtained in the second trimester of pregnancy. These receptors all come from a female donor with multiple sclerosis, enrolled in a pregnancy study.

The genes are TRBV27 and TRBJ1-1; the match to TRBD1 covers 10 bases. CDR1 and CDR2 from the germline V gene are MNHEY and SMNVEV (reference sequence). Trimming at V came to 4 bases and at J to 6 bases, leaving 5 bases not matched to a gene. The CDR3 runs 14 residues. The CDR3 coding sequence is TGTGCCAGCAGTTGGGACAGGGGATCACCTGAAGCTTTCTTT. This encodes CASSWDRGSPEAFF.

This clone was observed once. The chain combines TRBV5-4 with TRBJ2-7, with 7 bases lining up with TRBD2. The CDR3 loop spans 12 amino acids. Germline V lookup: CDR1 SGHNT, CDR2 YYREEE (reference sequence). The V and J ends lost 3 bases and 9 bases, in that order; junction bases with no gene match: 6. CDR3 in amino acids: CASSSLGGGQYF. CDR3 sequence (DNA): TGTGCCAGCAGCTCCCTAGGCGGGGGGCAGTACTTC.

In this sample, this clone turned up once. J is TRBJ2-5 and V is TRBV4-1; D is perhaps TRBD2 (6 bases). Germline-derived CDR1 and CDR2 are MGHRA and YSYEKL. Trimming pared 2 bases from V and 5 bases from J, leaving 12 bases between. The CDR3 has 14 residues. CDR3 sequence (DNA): TGCGCCAGCAGCCAATTCCTAGCGCTTGAGACCCAGTACTTC. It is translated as CASSQFLALETQYF.

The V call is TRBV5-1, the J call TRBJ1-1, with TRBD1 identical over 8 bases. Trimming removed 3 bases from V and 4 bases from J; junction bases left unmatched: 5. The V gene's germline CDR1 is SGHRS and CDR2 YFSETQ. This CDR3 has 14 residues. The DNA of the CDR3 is TGCGCCAGCAGCTATTTGGACAGGGCCACTGAAGCTTTCTTT. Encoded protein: CASSYLDRATEAFF.

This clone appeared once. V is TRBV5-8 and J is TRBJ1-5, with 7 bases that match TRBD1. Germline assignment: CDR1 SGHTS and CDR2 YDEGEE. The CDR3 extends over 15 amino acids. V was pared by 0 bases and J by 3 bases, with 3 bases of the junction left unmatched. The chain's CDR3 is CASSLETGVNQPQHF. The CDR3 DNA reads TGTGCCAGCAGCTTGGAAACAGGGGTCAATCAGCCCCAGCATTTT.

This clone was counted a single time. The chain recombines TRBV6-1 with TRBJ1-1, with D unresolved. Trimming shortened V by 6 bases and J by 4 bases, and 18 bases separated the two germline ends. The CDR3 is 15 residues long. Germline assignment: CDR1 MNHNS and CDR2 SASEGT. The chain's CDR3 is CASRALAESPTEAFF. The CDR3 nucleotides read TGTGCCAGCAGGGCTTTAGCAGAGAGTCCCACTGAAGCTTTCTTT.

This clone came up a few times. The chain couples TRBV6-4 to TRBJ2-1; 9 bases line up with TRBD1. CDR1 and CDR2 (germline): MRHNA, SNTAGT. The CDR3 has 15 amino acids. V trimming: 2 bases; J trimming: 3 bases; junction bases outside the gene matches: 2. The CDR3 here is CASSDGDRDYNEQFF. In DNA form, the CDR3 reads TGTGCCAGCAGTGACGGGGACAGGGACTACAATGAGCAGTTCTTC.

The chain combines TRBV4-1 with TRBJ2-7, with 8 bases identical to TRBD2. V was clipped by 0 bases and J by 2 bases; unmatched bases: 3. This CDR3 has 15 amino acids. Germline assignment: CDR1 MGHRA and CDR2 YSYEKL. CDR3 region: CASSQETGGPYEQYF. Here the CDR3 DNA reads TGCGCCAGCAGCCAAGAAACGGGAGGGCCCTACGAGCAGTACTTC.

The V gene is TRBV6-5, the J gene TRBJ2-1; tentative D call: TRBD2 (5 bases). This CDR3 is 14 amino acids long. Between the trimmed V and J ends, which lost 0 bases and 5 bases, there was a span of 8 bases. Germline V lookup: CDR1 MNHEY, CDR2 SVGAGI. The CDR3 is CASSYSIGDNEQFF. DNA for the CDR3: TGTGCCAGCAGTTACTCGATCGGGGACAATGAGCAGTTCTTC.

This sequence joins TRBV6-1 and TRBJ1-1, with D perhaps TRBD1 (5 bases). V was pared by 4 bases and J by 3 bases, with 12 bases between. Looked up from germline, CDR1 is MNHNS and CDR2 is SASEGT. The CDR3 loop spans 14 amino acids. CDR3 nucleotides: TGTGCCAGCAGTGGGTCGACAGAACACACTGAAGCTTTCTTT. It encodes CASSGSTEHTEAFF.

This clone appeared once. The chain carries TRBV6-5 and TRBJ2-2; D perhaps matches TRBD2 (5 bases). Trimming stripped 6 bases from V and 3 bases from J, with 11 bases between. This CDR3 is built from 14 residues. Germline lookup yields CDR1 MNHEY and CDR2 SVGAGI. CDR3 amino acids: CASRGPGDTGELFF. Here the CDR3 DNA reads TGTGCCAGCAGGGGCCCCGGGGACACCGGGGAGCTGTTTTTT.

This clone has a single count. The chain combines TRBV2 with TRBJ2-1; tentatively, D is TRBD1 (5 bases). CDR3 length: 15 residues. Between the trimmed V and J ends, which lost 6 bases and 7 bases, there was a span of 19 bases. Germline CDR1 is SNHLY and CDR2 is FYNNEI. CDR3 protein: CASRGVTPSGNEQFF. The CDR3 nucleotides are TGTGCCAGCAGAGGGGTTACTCCCTCCGGGAATGAGCAGTTCTTC.

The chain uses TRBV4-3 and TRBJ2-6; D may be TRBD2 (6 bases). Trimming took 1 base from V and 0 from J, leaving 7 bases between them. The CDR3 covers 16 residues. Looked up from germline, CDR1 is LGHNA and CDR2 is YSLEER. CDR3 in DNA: TGCGCCAGCAGCCAAGGGGAGGCCTCTGGGGCCAACGTCCTGACTTTC. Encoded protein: CASSQGEASGANVLTF.

Here the CDR3 DNA reads TGTGCCAGCTCACCCTTACAGGCGCCGTCCTACGAGCAGTACTTC. The encoded protein is CASSPLQAPSYEQYF. This rearrangement joins TRBV18 to TRBJ2-7; possibly TRBD1 for D (5 bases). The V gene lost 3 bases and the J gene lost 1 base, with 13 bases spanning the gap. The CDR3 is 15 amino acids. The germline gives CDR1 KGHSH, CDR2 LQKENI.

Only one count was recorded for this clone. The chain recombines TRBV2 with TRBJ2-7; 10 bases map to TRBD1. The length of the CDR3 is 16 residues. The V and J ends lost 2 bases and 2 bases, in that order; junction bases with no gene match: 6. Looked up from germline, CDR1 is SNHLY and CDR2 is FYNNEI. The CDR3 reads CASSELGTGATYEQYF. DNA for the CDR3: TGTGCCAGCAGTGAACTCGGGACAGGGGCTACCTACGAGCAGTACTTC.

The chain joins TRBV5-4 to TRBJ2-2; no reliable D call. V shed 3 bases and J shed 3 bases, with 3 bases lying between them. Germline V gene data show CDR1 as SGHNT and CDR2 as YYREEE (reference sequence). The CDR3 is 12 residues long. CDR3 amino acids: CASSSYTGELFF. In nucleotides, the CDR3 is TGTGCCAGCAGCTCTTACACCGGGGAGCTGTTTTTT.

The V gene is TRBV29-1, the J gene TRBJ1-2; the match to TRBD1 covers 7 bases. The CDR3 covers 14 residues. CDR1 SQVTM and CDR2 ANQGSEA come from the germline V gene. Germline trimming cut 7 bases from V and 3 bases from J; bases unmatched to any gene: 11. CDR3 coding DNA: TGCAGCGCGAGCGACAGGACAGGATACTATGGCTACACCTTC. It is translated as CSASDRTGYYGYTF.

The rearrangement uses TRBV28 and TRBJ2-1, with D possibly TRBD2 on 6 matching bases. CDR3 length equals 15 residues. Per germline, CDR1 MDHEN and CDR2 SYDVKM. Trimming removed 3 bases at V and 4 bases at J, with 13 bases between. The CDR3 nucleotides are TGTGCCAGCAGTTTTGGGCGGGGATTATACAATGAGCAGTTCTTC. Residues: CASSFGRGLYNEQFF.

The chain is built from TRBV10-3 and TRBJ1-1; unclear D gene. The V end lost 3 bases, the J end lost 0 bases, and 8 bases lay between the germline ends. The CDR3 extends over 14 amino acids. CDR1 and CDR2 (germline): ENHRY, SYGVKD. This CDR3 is CAISDSGMNTEAFF. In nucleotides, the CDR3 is TGTGCCATCAGTGATTCAGGAATGAACACTGAAGCTTTCTTT.

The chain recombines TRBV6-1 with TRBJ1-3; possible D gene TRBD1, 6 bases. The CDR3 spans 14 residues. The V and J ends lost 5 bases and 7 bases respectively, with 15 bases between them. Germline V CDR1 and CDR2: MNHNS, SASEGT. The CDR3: CASSTYRVANTIYF. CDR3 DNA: TGTGCCAGCAGTACTTACAGGGTGGCCAACACCATATATTTT.

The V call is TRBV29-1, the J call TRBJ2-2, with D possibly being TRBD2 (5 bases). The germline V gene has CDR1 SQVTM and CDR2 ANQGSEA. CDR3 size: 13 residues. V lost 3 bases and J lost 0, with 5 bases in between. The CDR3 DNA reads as TGCAGCGTTGACGGGGCGAACACCGGGGAGCTGTTTTTT. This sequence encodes CSVDGANTGELFF.